A single sample gave rise to the 8 T cell receptor beta chains below, sequenced in a study of cytomegalovirus exposure and HLA in healthy donors. A multiplex PCR was run with 60 Vbeta primers and 13 Jbeta primers. TCRdb keeps only in-frame clones here, not all; method: immunoSEQ multiplex PCR. The data show 93,000 or so clones, roughly 66% seen once. The source material was PBMCs. These receptors were obtained from a woman between 50 and 59 years old in good health and CMV-seronegative.

The CDR3 nucleotides are TGTGCCAGCAGCGACAGAAAGAATTCACCCCTCCACTTT. Translating it yields CASSDRKNSPLHF. The rearrangement joins TRBV11-2 to TRBJ1-6; a possible D gene is TRBD1 (5 bases). Trimming took off 5 bases at V and 7 bases at J, with 9 bases between the two ends. Germline lookup yields CDR1 SGHAT and CDR2 FQNNGV. The CDR3 has 13 residues. The entire variable domain, with the rest obtained from reference TRBV11-2 and TRBJ1-6, is as follows: EAGVAQSPRYKIIEKRQSVAFWCNPISGHATLYWYQQILGQGPKLLIQFQNNGVVDDSQLPKDRFSAERLKGVDSTLKIQPAKLEDSAVYLCASSDRKNSPLHFGNGTRLTVT.

This clone was seen more than once but under ten times. A junction boundary mismatches the germline segment, possibly from a read error. The J gene is TRBJ2-5, the V gene TRBV7-9; D is perhaps TRBD2 (5 bases). The germline V gene encodes CDR1 SEHNR and CDR2 FQNEAQ (reference sequence). The CDR3 consists of 16 residues. In nucleotides, the CDR3 is TGTACCAGCAGCTCCTCGCTAGGACGGGGCCAAGAGACCCAGTACTTC. It codes for CTSSSSLGRGQETQYF. Filled out from reference TRBV7-9 and TRBJ2-5, the complete variable domain reads DTGVSQNPRHKITKRGQNVTFRCDPISEHNRLYWYRQTLGQGPEFLTYFQNEAQLEKSRLLSDRFSAERPKGSFSTLEIQRTEQGDSAMYLCTSSSSLGRGQETQYFGPGTRLLVL.

This sequence joins TRBV4-2 and TRBJ2-3; a weak D match, TRBD1 (6 bases). The CDR3 is 16 residues long. Germline values: CDR1 LGHNA, CDR2 YNFKEQ. The V gene lost 6 bases and the J gene lost 3 bases, with 19 bases spanning the gap. CDR3 nucleotides: TGTGCCAGCAGAGACCTTGGACAGCTAGGAACAGATACGCAGTATTTT. Protein sequence: CASRDLGQLGTDTQYF.

This clone was seen only a few times. The J gene is TRBJ2-1, the V gene TRBV9; 10 bases line up with TRBD2. With V trimmed by 3 bases and J by 10 bases, 10 bases remained unmatched. This CDR3 has 15 amino acids. CDR1 is SGDLS and CDR2 is YYNGEE in the germline V gene. Written as DNA, the CDR3 is TGTGCCAGCAGCGCGGGCCTAGCGGGAGATGGGGAGCAGTTCTTC. Amino acids: CASSAGLAGDGEQFF.

The rearrangement links TRBV28 to TRBJ1-4, with TRBD1 matching 9 bases. This CDR3 is built from 15 residues. The J segment lost 8 bases and the V segment lost 4 bases, leaving 8 bases of the junction unmatched. Germline V CDR1 and CDR2: MDHEN, SYDVKM. The CDR3 reads CASSSPTGGGEKLFF. DNA for the CDR3: TGTGCCAGCAGTTCCCCGACAGGGGGTGGAGAAAAACTGTTTTTT.

This chain uses TRBV29-1 with TRBJ2-7; the match to TRBD1 covers 7 bases. The CDR3 is made up of 13 amino acids. The V gene's germline CDR1 is SQVTM and CDR2 ANQGSEA. Trimming cost V 4 bases and J 1 base; bases outside gene matches: 4. The CDR3 nucleotides are TGCAGCGTTGTAACAGGGGTGTCCTACGAGCAGTACTTC. Residues: CSVVTGVSYEQYF.

This clone has a single count. This rearrangement joins TRBV14 to TRBJ2-5; D not certain. CDR3 length: 13 amino acids. In germline, CDR1 is SGHDN, CDR2 FVKESK. Deletions cut 0 bases from V and 5 bases from J, with 7 bases between. The chain's CDR3 is CASSQDTRETQYF. In DNA, the CDR3 is TGTGCCAGCAGCCAAGATACCCGGGAGACCCAGTACTTC. Full variable domain (outside the CDR3, taken from reference TRBV14 and TRBJ2-5): EAGVTQFPSHSVIEKGQTVTLRCDPISGHDNLYWYRRVMGKEIKFLLHFVKESKQDESGMPNNRFLAERTGGTYSTLKVQPAELEDSGVYFCASSQDTRETQYFGPGTRLLVL.

The rearrangement uses TRBV21-1 and TRBJ2-7; the table gives TRBD2 as D, unverified against the DNA. TRBV21-1 is deemed a pseudogene. The CDR3 is 15 amino acids. Written as DNA, the CDR3 is TGTGCCAGCAGCAAAGTCGGCGGGAGGGGGGGCGAGCAGTACTTC. Translation: CASSKVGGRGGEQYF.